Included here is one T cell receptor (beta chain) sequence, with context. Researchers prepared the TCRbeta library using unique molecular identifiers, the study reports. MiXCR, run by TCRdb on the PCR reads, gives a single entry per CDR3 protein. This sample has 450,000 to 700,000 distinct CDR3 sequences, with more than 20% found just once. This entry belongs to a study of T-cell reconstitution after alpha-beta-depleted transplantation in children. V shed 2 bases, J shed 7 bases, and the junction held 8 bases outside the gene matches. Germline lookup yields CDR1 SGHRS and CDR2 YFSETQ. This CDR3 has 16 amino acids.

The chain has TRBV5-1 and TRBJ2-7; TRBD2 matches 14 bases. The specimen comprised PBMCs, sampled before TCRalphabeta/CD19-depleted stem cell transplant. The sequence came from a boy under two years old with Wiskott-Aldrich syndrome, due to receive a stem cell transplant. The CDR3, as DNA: TGCGCCAGCAGCTTCACCGGGACTAGCGGGAGCAAGGAGCAGTACTTC. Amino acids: CASSFTGTSGSKEQYF.